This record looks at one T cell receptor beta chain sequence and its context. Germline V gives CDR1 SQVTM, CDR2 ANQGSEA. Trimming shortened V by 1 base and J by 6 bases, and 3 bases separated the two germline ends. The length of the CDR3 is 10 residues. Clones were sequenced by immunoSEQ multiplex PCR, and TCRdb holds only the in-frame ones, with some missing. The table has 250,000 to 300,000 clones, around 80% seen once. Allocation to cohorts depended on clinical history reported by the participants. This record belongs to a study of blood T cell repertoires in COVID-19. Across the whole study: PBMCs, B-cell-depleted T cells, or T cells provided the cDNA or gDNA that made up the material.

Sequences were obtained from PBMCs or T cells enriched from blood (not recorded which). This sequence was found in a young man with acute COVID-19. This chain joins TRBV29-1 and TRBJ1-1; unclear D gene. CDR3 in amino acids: CSVEGAEAFF. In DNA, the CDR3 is TGCAGCGTTGAAGGCGCTGAAGCTTTCTTT.